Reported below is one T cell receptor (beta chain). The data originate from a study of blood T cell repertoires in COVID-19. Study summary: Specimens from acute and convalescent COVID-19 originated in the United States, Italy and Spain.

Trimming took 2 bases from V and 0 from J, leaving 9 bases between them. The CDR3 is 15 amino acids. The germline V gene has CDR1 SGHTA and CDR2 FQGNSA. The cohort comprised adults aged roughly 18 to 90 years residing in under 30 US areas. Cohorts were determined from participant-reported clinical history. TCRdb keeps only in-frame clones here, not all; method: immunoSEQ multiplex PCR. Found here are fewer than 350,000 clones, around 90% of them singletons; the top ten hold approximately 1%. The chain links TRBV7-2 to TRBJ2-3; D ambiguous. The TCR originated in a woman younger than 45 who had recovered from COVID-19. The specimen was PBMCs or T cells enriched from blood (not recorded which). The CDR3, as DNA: TGTGCCAGCAGCTTAATGGTCGGTAGCACAGATACGCAGTATTTT. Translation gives CASSLMVGSTDTQYF.